Here is one TCR beta chain with its context. No antigen is known for it. No much larger clonotype is one base removed from it; base qualities were not supplied. From the germline V gene, CDR1 is SGHDT and CDR2 is YYEEEE. Its CDR3 holds 15 amino acids, cysteine through phenylalanine. Only CDR3 DNA remains: 45 bases, in frame from the first base. Germline trimming amounts to 4 bases on V and 5 bases on J, with 6 as the count of junction bases outside the gene matches. These data belong to a study of cytomegalovirus exposure and HLA in healthy donors (dated by TCRdb to the late 2010s). Turning to the overall study: An earlier analysis of several hundred of the donors reported 276 Gb of sequence data and more than 90 million unique TCR beta sequences from about 179 million T cells. An early release that covered fewer than 800 HLA-typed donors contained approximately 320 gigabases of sequencing data and 65 million to 100 million unique TCR sequences. Of the roughly 400 genotyped donors, approximately 82% fell in the genetic ancestry cluster associated with self-reported Caucasian donors. The aim of the study was to test whether cataloging public T cell receptors could identify signatures of past pathogen exposure. The T cell repertoires of around 730 subjects were profiled by immunosequencing and related to cytomegalovirus serostatus. Along with the roughly 610-subject first cohort, a separate validation cohort of over 90 different subjects was used. The study combined high-throughput TCR immunosequencing, statistical association of individual TCRs with disease status, and machine learning to predict cytomegalovirus infection status. In a later analysis, previously published TCR beta repertoires from about 640 donors were re-analyzed and high-resolution HLA genotyping was added so that TCR occurrence patterns could be studied. Rather than using new phenotypic data, the later analysis identified candidate immune exposures from TCR beta sequences and from how often those sequences occurred across donors. In an earlier analysis of several hundred of the donors, high-throughput TCR beta sequencing was used to judge whether each TCR beta V gene segment behaved as functional or pseudogenic. Alongside the repertoire data, information on donor age, sex, ethnicity and CMV serostatus was compiled. In a later genetic analysis, genome-wide SNP genotypes for about 60% of the 666 donors were used, and that subset was treated as a discovery cohort. Every discovery cohort repertoire had been produced on one sequencing platform. Both class I and class II loci were covered by HLA typing, at four-digit resolution. Typing coverage varied by locus: roughly 620-640 donors for A, B, C, DRB1 and DQB1; roughly 510 for DQA1; 606 for DPA1; around 450 for DPB1. Several DR-DQ haplotypes were treated as single units for association and clustering because of strong linkage in the cohort. Across around 400 genotyped donors of the cohort, an average of roughly 250,000 unique TCR beta nucleotide sequences per donor were sequenced, and roughly 17% of those sequences were non-productive.

Libraries were made using the immunoSEQ multiplex PCR assay. For the multiplex PCR, a mixture combining 60 forward primers for TCR Vbeta segments and 13 reverse primers for TCR Jbeta segments was used. The CDR3 region of rearranged TCR beta genes was amplified from genomic DNA with a multiplex PCR assay. Amplified TCR beta libraries were sequenced as 87-base-pair reads on the Illumina HiSeq System. Processing in the source paper ran as follows. A later analysis counted approximately 76 million unique TCR beta chains across the 600 to 850 repertoires, and some 11 million of these chains were shared by at least two donors. A nearest-neighbor algorithm error-corrected the raw reads and collapsed the reads into unique sequences, merging closely related sequences to remove PCR and sequencing errors. CDR3 sequences were aligned to IMGT reference sequences to assign V, D and J gene segments. For a sequence to be retained, a match of at least six nucleotides to both a V gene segment and a J gene segment was required. A rearrangement was called productive if the CDR3 had no stop codons and remained in frame with V and J, and every other rearrangement was called non-productive. Following IMGT convention, CDR3 was defined as the stretch from the second conserved V-encoded cysteine to the conserved J-encoded phenylalanine. The earlier analysis of 500 to 600 of the donors excluded sequences that lacked an unambiguous match to a single V gene segment. An earlier analysis of 450 to 650 of the donors called V segments functional above 56.7% productive rearrangements and segregating when the between-donor standard deviation exceeded 5%. A statistical classification framework was developed to diagnose cytomegalovirus status using the catalog of TCR beta chain sequences. In a later analysis, V and J genes were assigned by comparing TCR nucleotide sequences against IMGT/GENE-DB human TR gene sequences. In a later analysis, CDR3 sequences and most-parsimonious VDJ recombination scenarios were assigned using the TCRdist pipeline. A later analysis defined each TCR beta chain by its CDR3 amino acid sequence plus V-gene family, and excluded reads lacking a unique V-gene family. To address suspected cross-contamination and a sequencing artifact, a later analysis removed over 500 highly shared, low-generation-probability nucleotide sequences. For each public chain, a later analysis derived a clonal expansion index from normalized ranks of inferred template counts within each repertoire. In a later analysis, generation probabilities were computed using a VDJ recombination model fitted to out-of-frame rearrangements, and the results were checked against IGoR. In a later analysis, hypergeometric tests were used to score TCR-TCR, TCR-HLA and TCR-CMV co-occurrence, with a repertoire-size bias correction applied to TCR pairs. In a later analysis, false discovery rates were estimated by permuting HLA or CMV assignments 20 times. A later analysis grouped co-occurring TCRs with DBSCAN, adding TCRdist sequence similarity when clustering within HLA-allele-positive subsets. For co-occurrence clustering, repertoires with fewer than 30,000 or more than 120,000 public chains were excluded, along with several repertoires with anomalous nucleotide sharing. TCRdb obtained this table from immuneACCESS and retained in-frame rearrangements with V and J assigned. These tables miss some clones; where compared with another copy, unresolved V genes account for less than half of the shortfall, and the remainder is unexplained. That table furnishes V, J and clone size, whereas the DNA furnished D and trimming. This sample gives roughly 180,000 clones in total; 80% to 85% of them show up just once. The top ten constitute 1% to 1.5% of the sample.

The cohort comprised fewer than 700 healthy bone marrow donors. Cohort members were all nominally healthy when sampled, although unrecorded immune exposures were likely present. The donor was CMV seronegative and belonged to the group of 350 to 400 seronegative cohort members. A peripheral blood sample was collected from each donor, and TCR beta sequencing was performed on peripheral blood mononuclear cells. Genomic DNA was extracted from the blood cell samples with the Qiagen DNeasy Blood Extraction Kit. Beyond this particular receptor, the publication reports: It was suggested by the authors that the approach could potentially be generalized to other disease states and immunological phenotypes. Most CMV-associated TCR beta chains appeared to be HLA-restricted in a later analysis, and the HLA associations seemed to be driven largely by CMV exposure. A later analysis found that HLA-associated TCR beta chains were more clonally expanded and had lower generation probabilities than equally common non-associated chains. The study gave a list of 150 to 200 TCR beta chains associated with cytomegalovirus. In a later analysis, TCR association rates were found to vary across HLA loci, with the most associated TCRs seen for DRB1 alleles and the fewest for HLA-C alleles. Strong co-occurrence of HLA alleles, especially DR and DQ, made assigning TCR associations to individual alleles difficult. Because HLA typing was missing for some donors at each locus, association tests included only the typed subset. Sequencing depth was assumed to be roughly uniform across donors in the presence/absence analyses, though that assumption may not hold. In an earlier analysis of about 550 of the donors, most TCR beta V segments were observed in productive rearrangements about 87% or about 30% of the time, broadly matching IMGT annotations. In vitro tests confirmed that a few of the cytomegalovirus-associated TCR beta chains recognize cytomegalovirus antigens. According to a later analysis, parvovirus B19, influenza, CMV and Epstein-Barr virus appeared linked to several top co-occurrence clusters. Specific HLA alleles were associated with 16,951 TCR beta sequences at a false discovery rate of 0.05 in a later analysis. Correlated functional status among segregating V segments might be attributable to linkage disequilibrium, but an unknown experimental factor could not be ruled out. About 15 rarely observed V segments, including chromosome 9 orphons, were excluded from the earlier analysis of about 600 of the donors because counts were too low. This cohort had only TCR beta chains sequenced, and the lack of alpha or paired-chain data limited which features could be detected. In a later genetic analysis, a missense DCLRE1C variant was associated with V-gene and J-gene trimming of TCR beta chains, and the association was replicated in an independent cohort. Most TCR sequences were observed very rarely across donors, whereas some public TCRs were present in many individuals. A group of highly shared sequence variants was considered likely to be a technical artifact of the sequencing pipeline. A further reported finding was that TCR beta sequences accurately predicted the HLA-A and HLA-B alleles for most subjects in the first cohort. In a later genetic analysis, fewer N-insertions in productive TCRs were reported among donors in an Asian-associated ancestry cluster than the approximately 630-donor mean. For the cohort, immune exposure information was limited to CMV serostatus. The classifier was reported to diagnose cytomegalovirus status with high specificity and sensitivity in both the original cohort and the validation cohort. Some IMGT-functional V segments, including TRBV6-2 and TRBV6-3, could not be told apart with the 87-base-pair reads, so those segments were excluded.

Specimen: PBMCs. The source is a boy aged 2 to 10 in good health and CMV-seronegative. This receptor chain uses TRBV5-6 and TRBJ2-5; TRBD1 agrees with 12 junctional bases. The DNA sequence reads TGTGCCAGCAGCCCGGGACAGGGGGCGAGTGAGACCCAGTACTTC. Its amino acids are CASSPGQGASETQYF. The CDR3, completed at both ends by the reference TRBV5-6 and TRBJ2-5 genes, gives the full variable domain DAGVTQSPTHLIKTRGQQVTLRCSPKSGHDTVSWYQQALGQGPQFIFQYYEEEERQRGNFPDRFSGHQFPNYSSELNVNALLLGDSALYLCASSPGQGASETQYFGPGTRLLVL.